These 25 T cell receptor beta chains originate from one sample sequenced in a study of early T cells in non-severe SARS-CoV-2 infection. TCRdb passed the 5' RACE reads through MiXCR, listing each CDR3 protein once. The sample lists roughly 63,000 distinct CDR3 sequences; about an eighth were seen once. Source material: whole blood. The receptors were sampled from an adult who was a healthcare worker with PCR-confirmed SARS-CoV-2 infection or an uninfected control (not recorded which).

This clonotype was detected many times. The CDR3 loop reads CASSLRGRTGVLADTQYF. CDR3 DNA: TGTGCCAGCAGCCTCCGTGGAAGGACAGGGGTTTTAGCAGATACGCAGTATTTT. The rearrangement uses TRBV7-9 and TRBJ2-3; 9 bases fit TRBD1. Germline loops: CDR1 SEHNR, CDR2 FQNEAQ (reference sequence). The CDR3 runs to 18 residues. Germline trimming cut 5 bases from V and 4 bases from J; bases unmatched to any gene: 16.

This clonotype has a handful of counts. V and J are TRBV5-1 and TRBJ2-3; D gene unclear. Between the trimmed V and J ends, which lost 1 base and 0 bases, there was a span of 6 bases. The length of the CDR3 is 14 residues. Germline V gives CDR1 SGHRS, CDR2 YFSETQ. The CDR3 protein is CASSLPDSTDTQYF. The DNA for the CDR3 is TGCGCCAGCAGCTTGCCGGACAGCACAGATACGCAGTATTTT.

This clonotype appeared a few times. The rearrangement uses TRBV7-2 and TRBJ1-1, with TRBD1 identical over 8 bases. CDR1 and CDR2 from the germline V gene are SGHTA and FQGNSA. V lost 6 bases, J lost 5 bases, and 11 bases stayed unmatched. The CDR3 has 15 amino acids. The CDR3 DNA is TGTGCCAGCAGATTATCCCCAGGGGGCAGGACTGAAGCTTTCTTT. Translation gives CASRLSPGGRTEAFF. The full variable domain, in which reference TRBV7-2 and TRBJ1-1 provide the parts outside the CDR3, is GAGVSQSPSNKVTEKGKDVELRCDPISGHTALYWYRQSLGQGLEFLIYFQGNSAPDKSGLPSDRFSAERTGGSVSTLTIQRTQQEDSAVYLCASRLSPGGRTEAFFGQGTRLTVV.

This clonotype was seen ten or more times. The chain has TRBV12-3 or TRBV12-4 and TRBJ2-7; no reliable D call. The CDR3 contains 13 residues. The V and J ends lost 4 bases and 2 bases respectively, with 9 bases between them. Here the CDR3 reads CASSSTGPYEQYF. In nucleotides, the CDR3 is TGTGCCAGCAGTTCCACCGGCCCCTACGAGCAGTACTTC.

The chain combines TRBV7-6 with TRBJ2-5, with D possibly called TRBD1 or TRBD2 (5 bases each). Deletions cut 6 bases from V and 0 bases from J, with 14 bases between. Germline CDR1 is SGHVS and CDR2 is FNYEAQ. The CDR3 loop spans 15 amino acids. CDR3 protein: CASRRDVLYQETQYF. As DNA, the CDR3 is TGTGCCAGCAGAAGGGACGTCCTGTACCAAGAGACCCAGTACTTC.

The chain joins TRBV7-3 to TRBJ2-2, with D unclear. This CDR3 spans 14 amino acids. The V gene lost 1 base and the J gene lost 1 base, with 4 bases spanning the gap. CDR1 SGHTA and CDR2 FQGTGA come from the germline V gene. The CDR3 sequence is CASSLIRNTGELFF. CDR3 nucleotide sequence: TGTGCCAGCAGCTTAATACGGAACACCGGGGAGCTGTTTTTT.

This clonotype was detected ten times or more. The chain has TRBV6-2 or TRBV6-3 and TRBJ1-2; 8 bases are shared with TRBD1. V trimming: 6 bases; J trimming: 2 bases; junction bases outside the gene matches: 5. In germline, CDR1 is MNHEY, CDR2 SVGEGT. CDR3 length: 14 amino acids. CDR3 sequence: CASRTGGANYGYTF. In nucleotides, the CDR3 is TGTGCCAGCAGAACAGGGGGTGCGAACTATGGCTACACCTTC.

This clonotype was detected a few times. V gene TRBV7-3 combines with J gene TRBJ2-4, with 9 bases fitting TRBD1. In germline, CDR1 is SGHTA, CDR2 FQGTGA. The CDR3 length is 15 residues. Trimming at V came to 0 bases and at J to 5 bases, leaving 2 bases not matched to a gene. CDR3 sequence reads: CASSLTGQGENIQYF. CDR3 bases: TGTGCCAGCAGCTTAACGGGACAGGGAGAAAACATTCAGTACTTC. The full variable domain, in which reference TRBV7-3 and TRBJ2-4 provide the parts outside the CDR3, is GAGVSQTPSNKVTEKGKYVELRCDPISGHTALYWYRQSLGQGPEFLIYFQGTGAADDSGLPNDRFFAVRPEGSVSTLKIQRTERGDSAVYLCASSLTGQGENIQYFGAGTRLSVL.

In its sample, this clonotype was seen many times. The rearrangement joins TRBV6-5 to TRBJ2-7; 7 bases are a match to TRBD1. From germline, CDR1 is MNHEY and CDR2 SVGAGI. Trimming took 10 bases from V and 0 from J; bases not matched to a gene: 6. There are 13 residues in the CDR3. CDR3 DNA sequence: TGTGCCACTCGACAGGGAGCCTCCTACGAGCAGTACTTC. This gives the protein CATRQGASYEQYF.

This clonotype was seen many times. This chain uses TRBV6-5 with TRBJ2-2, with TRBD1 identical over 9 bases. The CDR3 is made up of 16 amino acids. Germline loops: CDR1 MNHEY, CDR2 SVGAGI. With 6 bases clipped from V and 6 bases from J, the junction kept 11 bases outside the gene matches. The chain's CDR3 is CASSYDPGQGSGELFF. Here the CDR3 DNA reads TGTGCCAGCAGCTATGACCCGGGACAGGGTTCCGGGGAGCTGTTTTTT.

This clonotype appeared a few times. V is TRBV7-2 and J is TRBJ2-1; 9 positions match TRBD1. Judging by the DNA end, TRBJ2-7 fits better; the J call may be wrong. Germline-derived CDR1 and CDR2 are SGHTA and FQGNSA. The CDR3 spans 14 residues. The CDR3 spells CASSRQGVSNEQYF. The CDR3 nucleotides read TGTGCCAGCAGCAGACAGGGGGTTTCTAATGAGCAGTACTTC.

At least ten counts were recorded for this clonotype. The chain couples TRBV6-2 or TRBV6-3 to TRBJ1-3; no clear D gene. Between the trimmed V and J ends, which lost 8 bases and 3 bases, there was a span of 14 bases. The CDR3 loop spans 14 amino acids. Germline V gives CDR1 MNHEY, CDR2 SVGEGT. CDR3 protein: CASAPYIVGNTIYF. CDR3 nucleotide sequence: TGTGCCAGCGCTCCTTATATAGTTGGAAACACCATATATTTT.

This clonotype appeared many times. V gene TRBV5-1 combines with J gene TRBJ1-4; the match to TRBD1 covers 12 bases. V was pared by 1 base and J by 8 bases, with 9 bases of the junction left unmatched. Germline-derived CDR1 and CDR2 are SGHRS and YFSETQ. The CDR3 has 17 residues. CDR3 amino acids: CASSLTGTGGAAEKLFF. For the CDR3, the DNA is TGCGCCAGCAGCTTGACGGGGACAGGGGGCGCAGCAGAAAAACTGTTTTTT.

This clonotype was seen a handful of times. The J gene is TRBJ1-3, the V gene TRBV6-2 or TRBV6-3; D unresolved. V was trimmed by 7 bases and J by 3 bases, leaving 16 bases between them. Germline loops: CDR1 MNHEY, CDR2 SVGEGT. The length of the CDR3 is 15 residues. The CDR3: CASNESPEDGNTIYF. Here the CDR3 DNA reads TGTGCCAGCAACGAATCCCCAGAGGATGGAAACACCATATATTTT.

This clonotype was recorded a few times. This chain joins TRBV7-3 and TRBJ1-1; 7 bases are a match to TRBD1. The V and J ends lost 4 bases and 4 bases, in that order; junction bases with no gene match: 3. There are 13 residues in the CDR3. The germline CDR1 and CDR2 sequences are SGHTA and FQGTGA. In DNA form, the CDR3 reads TGTGCCAGCAGCTCCAGGGGGGGCACTGAAGCTTTCTTT. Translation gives CASSSRGGTEAFF.

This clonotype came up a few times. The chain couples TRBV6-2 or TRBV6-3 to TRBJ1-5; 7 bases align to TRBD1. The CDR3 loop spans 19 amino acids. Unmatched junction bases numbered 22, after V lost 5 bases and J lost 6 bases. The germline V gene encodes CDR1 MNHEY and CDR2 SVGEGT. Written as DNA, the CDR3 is TGTGCCAGCAGTCAATCCTCTACCCTGACAGGGTACACGCTTCAGCCCCAGCATTTT. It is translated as CASSQSSTLTGYTLQPQHF.

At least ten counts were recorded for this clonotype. The CDR3 DNA sequence: TGTGCCAGCTCACCACCTGGGGCTAGCGGGCCCTACGAGCAGTACTTC. Protein product: CASSPPGASGPYEQYF. V is TRBV18 and J is TRBJ2-7; 8 positions agree with TRBD2. The CDR3 spans 16 residues. Unmatched junction bases numbered 6, after V lost 0 bases and J lost 2 bases. Germline-derived CDR1 and CDR2 are KGHSH and LQKENI.

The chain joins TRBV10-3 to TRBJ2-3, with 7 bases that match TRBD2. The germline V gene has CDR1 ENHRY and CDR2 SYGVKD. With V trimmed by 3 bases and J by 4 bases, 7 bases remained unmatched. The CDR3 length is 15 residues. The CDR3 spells CAISDTGGFSDTQYF. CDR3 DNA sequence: TGTGCCATCAGTGACACGGGGGGTTTTTCAGATACGCAGTATTTT.

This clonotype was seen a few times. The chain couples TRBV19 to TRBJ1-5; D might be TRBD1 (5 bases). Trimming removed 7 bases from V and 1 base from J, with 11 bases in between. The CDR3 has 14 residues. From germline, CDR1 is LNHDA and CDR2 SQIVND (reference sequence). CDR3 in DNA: TGTGCCAGTACGGGGACCCAAAGCAATCAGCCCCAGCATTTT. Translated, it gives CASTGTQSNQPQHF.

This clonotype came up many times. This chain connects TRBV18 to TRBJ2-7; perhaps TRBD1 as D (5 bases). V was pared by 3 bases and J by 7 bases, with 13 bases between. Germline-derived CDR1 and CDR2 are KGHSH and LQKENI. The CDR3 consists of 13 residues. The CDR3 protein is CASSPPWGGEQYF. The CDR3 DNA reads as TGTGCCAGCTCACCCCCGTGGGGCGGAGAGCAGTACTTC.

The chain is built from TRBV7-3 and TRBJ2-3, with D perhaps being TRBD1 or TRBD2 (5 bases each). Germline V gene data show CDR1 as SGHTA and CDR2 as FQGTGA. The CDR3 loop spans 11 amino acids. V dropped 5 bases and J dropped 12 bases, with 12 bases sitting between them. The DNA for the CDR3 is TGTGCCAGCAGCCCCGGGACCACCCAGTATTTT. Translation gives CASSPGTTQYF.

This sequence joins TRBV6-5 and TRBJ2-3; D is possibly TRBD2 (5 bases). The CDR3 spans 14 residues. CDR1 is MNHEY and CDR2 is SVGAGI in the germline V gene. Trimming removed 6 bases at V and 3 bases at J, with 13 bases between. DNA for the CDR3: TGTGCCAGCAGAAGTAGCGAGTATACAGATACGCAGTATTTT. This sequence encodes CASRSSEYTDTQYF.

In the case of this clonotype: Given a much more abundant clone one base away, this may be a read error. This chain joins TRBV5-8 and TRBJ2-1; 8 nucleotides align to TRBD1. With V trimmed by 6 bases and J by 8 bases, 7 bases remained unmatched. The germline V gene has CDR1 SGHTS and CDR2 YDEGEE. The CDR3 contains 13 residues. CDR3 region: CASMTGAGDEQFF. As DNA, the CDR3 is TGTGCCAGCATGACAGGGGCGGGCGATGAGCAGTTCTTC.

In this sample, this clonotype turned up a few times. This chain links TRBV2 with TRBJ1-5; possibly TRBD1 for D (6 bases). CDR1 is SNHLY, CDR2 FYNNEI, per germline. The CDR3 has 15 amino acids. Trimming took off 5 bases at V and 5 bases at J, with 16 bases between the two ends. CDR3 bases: TGTGCCAGCAGTCCCCGGACAGTGCGGGATCAGCCCCAGCATTTT. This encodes CASSPRTVRDQPQHF.

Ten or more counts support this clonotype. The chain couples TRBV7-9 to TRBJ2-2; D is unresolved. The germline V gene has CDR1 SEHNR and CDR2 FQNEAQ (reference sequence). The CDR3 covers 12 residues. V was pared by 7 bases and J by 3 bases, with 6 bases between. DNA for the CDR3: TGTGCCAGCATCCCTTACACCGGGGAGCTGTTTTTT. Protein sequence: CASIPYTGELFF.